Listed below are T cell receptor beta chains from one sample, sequenced in a study of cytomegalovirus exposure and HLA in healthy donors. Assay used: immunoSEQ multiplex PCR; TCRdb lists only in-frame clones, some missing. Here the sample spans about 130,000 clones, nearly 90% being singletons. Sequenced: PBMCs. The source is a man between 25 and 39 years old in good health and CMV-seronegative. Both conserved end residues are part of each CDR3. The order of the fields is clone size, J gene, V gene, CDR3 protein. Expanded clones are given a class, and other clones once, few, many or no size at all.

-,TRBJ2-7,TRBV28,CASSRPDRDGEQYF
-,TRBJ1-1,TRBV7-2,CASSSVTGANTEAFF
-,TRBJ2-2,TRBV11-2,CATKRGPTGELFF
once,TRBJ2-1,TRBV5-6,CASSQWGQQFF
-,TRBJ2-2,TRBV5-8,CASSLGTSGGRSNTGELFF
-,TRBJ2-1,TRBV7-2,CASSLPSNPGTGNHNEQFF
-,TRBJ1-2,TRBV6-1,CASSDSRTAPYGYTF
-,TRBJ2-2,TRBV11-3,CASSLESAGELFF
-,TRBJ1-4,TRBV25-1,CASTSRSLTNEKLFF
-,TRBJ2-7,TRBV10-2,CASSEHRGGEQYF
-,TRBJ2-2,TRBV4-1,CASSRGVNTGELFF
few,TRBJ1-5,TRBV4-1,CASSQGPNRGRSQPQHF
-,TRBJ2-7,TRBV11-2,CASTETVSYEQYF
-,TRBJ2-2,TRBV4-1,CASSPLLESGELFF
-,TRBJ2-7,TRBV19,CASSIDLGISYEQYF
-,TRBJ2-3,TRBV7-2,CALSLIGGPTDTQYF
-,TRBJ1-5,TRBV11-2,CASSPGSAGMGQPQHF
-,TRBJ2-1,TRBV28,CASSFGTARHGSYNEQFF
few,TRBJ1-1,TRBV5-4,CASYDRGNTEAFF
-,TRBJ2-7,TRBV7-2,CASTWGGPTYEQYF
-,TRBJ1-1,TRBV6-1,CASSTQTGGGTEAFF
once,TRBJ1-2,TRBV27,CASSLTGPSGYTF
-,TRBJ2-1,TRBV5-8,CASSLARLAGGRNEQFF
-,TRBJ2-7,TRBV5-5,CASSTYRALSSYEQYF
once,TRBJ1-2,TRBV7-2,CASSLSRDRQYRNYGYTF
-,TRBJ2-6,TRBV7-6,CASSIGQSGANVLTF
-,TRBJ1-3,TRBV28,CASRETGANSGNTIYF
-,TRBJ2-1,TRBV28,CASIPLRREYNEQFF
-,TRBJ2-7,TRBV7-9,CASSSARDRGYEQYF
-,TRBJ2-3,TRBV11-2,CASSLVDRVDTQYF
-,TRBJ1-1,TRBV7-8,CASSLQGAGEAFF
-,TRBJ2-7,TRBV29-1,CSVEGYAGFSYEQYF
-,TRBJ2-7,TRBV10-3,CAISDSGQPYEQYF
-,TRBJ1-1,TRBV29-1,CSVAGQGRNTEAFF
few,TRBJ1-2,TRBV11-2,CASSLSTGSHGYTF
-,TRBJ1-1,TRBV11-2,CASSLVLNINTEAFF
-,TRBJ2-1,TRBV13,CASSPSGLATYNEQFF
-,TRBJ1-3,TRBV7-8,CASSLLLGTGSGNTIYF
-,TRBJ2-2,TRBV7-9,CASSSRQGPFSGELFF
-,TRBJ2-5,TRBV27,CASSFSGGRRSETQYF
few,TRBJ2-7,TRBV15,CATSRDPSQGYEQYF
-,TRBJ1-4,TRBV5-8,CASSLTGGATNEKLFF
-,TRBJ2-3,TRBV11-2,CASSFPGLGSADTQYF
-,TRBJ1-5,TRBV28,CASSPSLRAGQPQHF
-,TRBJ2-2,TRBV28,CASSLRDRATGELFF
-,TRBJ2-2,TRBV7-2,CASRPDRGLNGELFF
-,TRBJ2-7,TRBV21-1,CASLLRQAYEQYF
-,TRBJ1-2,TRBV25-1,CASRQGDGYTF
-,TRBJ2-2,TRBV7-9,CASRPDRGLGGELFF
-,TRBJ1-1,TRBV7-2,CASSRTGAMNTEAFF
-,TRBJ2-7,TRBV14,CASSQNDRPHYEQYF
-,TRBJ2-1,TRBV5-1,CASSLAGGLAGHYNEQFF
-,TRBJ1-1,TRBV7-2,CASSSLRGTGTEAFF
-,TRBJ2-1,TRBV4-2,CASSQGLRSSYNEQFF
-,TRBJ1-2,TRBV5-4,CASSSWGQKNYGYTF
once,TRBJ2-3,TRBV5-1,CASRTSGGGSGTQYF
-,TRBJ1-4,TRBV2,CASRLNRGGNEKLFF
-,TRBJ1-5,TRBV6-1,CASKRQGANQPQHF
-,TRBJ2-7,TRBV4-1,CASGGTGLKQYF
once,TRBJ1-2,TRBV27,CASSLRGNNNYGYTF